This passage covers 27 T cell receptor beta chains from one sample sequenced in a study of post-analysis software for immune sequencing data. These receptors have no identified antigens. The TCR beta cDNA libraries contained unique molecular identifiers. MiXCR, applied by TCRdb to the PCR reads, yields one record per CDR3 protein. The sample holds hundreds of thousands of distinct CDR3 sequences, around 53% seen once. Notes on the study in general: Controls had lower frequencies than patients of roughly five TRBV segments, which included TRBV5-6, TRBV5-1 and TRBV20-1.

The sequencing input was blood. The receptors shown here come from a girl between 5 and 17 years old with multiple sclerosis.

The rearrangement links TRBV5-6 to TRBJ2-1; 7 nucleotides agree with TRBD1. Germline-derived CDR1 and CDR2 are SGHDT and YYEEEE. V trimming: 2 bases; J trimming: 5 bases; junction bases outside the gene matches: 4. The CDR3 covers 14 residues. The CDR3 region is CASSLLDRNNEQFF. CDR3 bases: TGTGCCAGCAGCTTATTGGACAGGAACAATGAGCAGTTCTTC.

The chain uses TRBV20-1 and TRBJ2-7; TRBD1 aligns across 11 bases. Germline values: CDR1 DFQATT, CDR2 SNEGSKA (reference sequence). The CDR3 is made up of 16 amino acids. The junction had 9 bases not matched to a gene; V was cut back by 3 bases and J by 2 bases. CDR3: CSARIIPGQGAYEQYF. The CDR3 DNA reads as TGCAGTGCTAGGATCATCCCGGGACAGGGGGCCTACGAGCAGTACTTC.

The chain is built from TRBV5-1 and TRBJ2-2; the D gene could be TRBD1 or TRBD2 (5 bases each). V was cut by 0 bases and J by 4 bases, with 10 bases left in between. This CDR3 comprises 15 residues. Germline-derived CDR1 and CDR2 are SGHRS and YFSETQ. CDR3 sequence (DNA): TGCGCCAGCAGCTTGGAGAGGGGTTTCACCGGGGAGCTGTTTTTT. Translation: CASSLERGFTGELFF.

This chain uses TRBV5-4 with TRBJ2-6; 7 bases agree with TRBD1. Germline V gene data show CDR1 as SGHNT and CDR2 as YYREEE (reference sequence). The CDR3 totals 15 residues. Trimming removed 5 bases from V and 2 bases from J; junction bases left unmatched: 4. CDR3 residues: CASSSDRAGANVLTF. In nucleotides, the CDR3 is TGTGCCAGCAGTTCCGACAGGGCTGGGGCCAACGTCCTGACTTTC. Combining the CDR3 with reference TRBV5-4 and TRBJ2-6 gives the whole variable domain ETGVTQSPTHLIKTRGQQVTLRCSSQSGHNTVSWYQQALGQGPQFIFQYYREEENGRGNFPPRFSGLQFPNYSSELNVNALELDDSALYLCASSSDRAGANVLTFGAGSRLTVL.

The chain uses TRBV5-1 and TRBJ1-1, with TRBD1 as a possible D gene (5 bases). CDR1 and CDR2 from the germline V gene are SGHRS and YFSETQ. The CDR3 sequence is 13 residues long. Trimming shortened V by 7 bases and J by 5 bases, and 15 bases separated the two germline ends. The CDR3 loop is CASGGRPGTEAFF. The CDR3 bases are TGCGCCAGCGGGGGACGGCCGGGAACTGAAGCTTTCTTT.

This clonotype was seen just once. The rearrangement joins TRBV6-5 to TRBJ2-3; 10 bases agree with TRBD2. The CDR3 covers 17 residues. The V gene's germline CDR1 is MNHEY and CDR2 SVGAGI. Losses at the gene ends were 2 bases for V and 3 bases for J; bases not matched to a gene: 8. CDR3 nucleotides: TGTGCCAGCAGTTACGGGAGTGGGACTAGCGAGACAGATACGCAGTATTTT. Amino acids: CASSYGSGTSETDTQYF.

The gene calls are TRBV20-1 and TRBJ1-6; D uncertain. CDR1 and CDR2 (germline): DFQATT, SNEGSKA (reference sequence). Trimming cost V 0 bases and J 2 bases, with 11 bases left between them. This CDR3 spans 16 amino acids. The CDR3 nucleotides are TGCAGTGCTAGAGAGGGTTCAGCTACCTATAATTCACCCCTCCACTTT. Amino acid sequence: CSAREGSATYNSPLHF.

V gene TRBV7-2 combines with J gene TRBJ2-5; 8 bases are shared with TRBD2. V lost 1 base to trimming and J lost 0 bases; unmatched junction nucleotides: 7. Per the germline V gene, CDR1 is SGHTA and CDR2 is FQGNSA. The CDR3 has 17 amino acids. The CDR3 is CASSLVAGGWYQETQYF. The CDR3 nucleotides read TGTGCCAGCAGCTTAGTGGCGGGGGGCTGGTACCAAGAGACCCAGTACTTC.

The chain is built from TRBV6-5 and TRBJ2-7; TRBD1 agrees at 10 bases. V lost 0 bases and J lost 4; bases outside the gene matches: 9. CDR1 and CDR2 from the germline V gene are MNHEY and SVGAGI. This CDR3 comprises 17 residues. The CDR3 DNA sequence: TGTGCCAGCAGTTACTCGAGTCGGGGACAGGGGTGGTACGAGCAGTACTTC. Residues: CASSYSSRGQGWYEQYF.

V usage is TRBV7-2 and J usage is TRBJ2-7; TRBD1 aligns across 9 bases. V trimming: 5 bases; J trimming: 4 bases; junction bases outside the gene matches: 9. Germline V gives CDR1 SGHTA, CDR2 FQGNSA. This CDR3 spans 15 amino acids. In DNA, the CDR3 is TGTGCCAGCAGCCCCCAACAGGGGGCGCCATACGAGCAGTACTTC. Protein product: CASSPQQGAPYEQYF.

V is TRBV6-2 or TRBV6-3 and J is TRBJ2-3, with D possibly being TRBD2 (5 bases). The V end was cut by 4 bases, the J end by 14 bases, with 25 bases between. There are 15 residues in the CDR3. CDR1 and CDR2 from the germline V gene are MNHEY and SVGEGT. The DNA of the CDR3 is TGTGCCAGCAGTTTTTCCGGACTCCTCCCCTCATGGCCGTATTTT. This translates into CASSFSGLLPSWPYF.

The gene calls are TRBV7-2 and TRBJ2-5; D not certain. Germline CDR1 and CDR2: SGHTA and FQGNSA. V dropped 4 bases and J dropped 2 bases, with 11 bases sitting between them. The CDR3 spans 14 residues. The CDR3 loop reads CASSYGYGQETQYF. The CDR3 DNA is TGTGCCAGCAGCTACGGGTATGGACAAGAGACCCAGTACTTC.

V and J are TRBV18 and TRBJ2-5; 10 bases are shared with TRBD2. The J call may not be correct, given that the DNA end is closer to TRBJ2-7. Germline CDR1 is KGHSH and CDR2 is LQKENI. The length of the CDR3 is 19 residues. The CDR3 sequence: CASSPLSLAGEVGGLEQYF. The CDR3 DNA reads TGTGCCAGCTCACCACTCTCGCTAGCGGGAGAAGTTGGGGGGCTCGAGCAGTACTTC.

J is TRBJ1-4 and V is TRBV29-1; D gene unclear. Germline CDR1 is SQVTM and CDR2 is ANQGSEA. Between the trimmed V and J ends, which lost 5 bases and 8 bases, there was a span of 15 bases. The CDR3 is 13 residues long. The CDR3 DNA is TGCAGCGTTCGGGCCCCCTCCAGGGAAAAACTGTTTTTT. Protein: CSVRAPSREKLFF.

The CDR3 bases are TGCAGCGTTGAAGATCCCGCAGACTCGCAGGGCTACACCTTC. This codes for CSVEDPADSQGYTF. The chain recombines TRBV29-1 with TRBJ1-2; D remains ambiguous. The V end was cut by 0 bases, the J end by 8 bases, with 16 bases between. This CDR3 region has 14 residues. Germline CDR1 and CDR2: SQVTM and ANQGSEA.

The V and J genes are TRBV20-1 and TRBJ2-1, with 7 bases matching TRBD2. V lost 4 bases and J lost 2; bases outside the gene matches: 5. This CDR3 has 14 residues. In germline, CDR1 is DFQATT, CDR2 SNEGSKA (reference sequence). The CDR3 region has the DNA TGCAGTGCTAAGGTGGGGGGGGCCTACAATGAGCAGTTCTTC. It yields the protein CSAKVGGAYNEQFF.

This clonotype has only a few counts. The rearrangement links TRBV7-6 to TRBJ2-5; 11 nucleotides agree with TRBD2. Per germline, CDR1 SGHVS and CDR2 FNYEAQ. Trimming at V came to 5 bases and at J to 2 bases, leaving 7 bases not matched to a gene. The CDR3 totals 16 residues. CDR3 sequence: CASSLIAGGSQETQYF. The CDR3 coding sequence is TGTGCCAGCAGCCTAATAGCGGGAGGGTCTCAAGAGACCCAGTACTTC.

The chain joins TRBV12-5 to TRBJ2-1; D remains ambiguous. This CDR3 spans 12 amino acids. The V gene's germline CDR1 is LGHNT and CDR2 FRNRAP. Trimming removed 3 bases from V and 8 bases from J, with 8 bases in between. CDR3 DNA sequence: TGTGCTAGTGGTTTCATTACCGATGAGCAGTTCTTC. Translated, it gives CASGFITDEQFF.

This clonotype was picked up many times. The chain has TRBV6-2 or TRBV6-3 and TRBJ2-1, with unresolved D. V lost 0 bases and J 4 bases, leaving 1 base between the germline ends. Germline loops: CDR1 MNHEY, CDR2 SVGEGT. This CDR3 comprises 12 residues. The CDR3 here is CASSYSYNEQFF. Written as DNA, the CDR3 is TGTGCCAGCAGTTACTCTTACAATGAGCAGTTCTTC.

This chain uses TRBV7-3 with TRBJ1-1; 8 bases are shared with TRBD1. The CDR3 is 15 residues long. J was trimmed by 8 bases and V by 0 bases; bases with no gene match: 8. CDR1 is SGHTA, CDR2 FQGTGA, per germline. As DNA, the CDR3 is TGTGCCAGCAGCTTAACTCTGGACAGGGTCACCGAAGCTTTCTTT. This encodes CASSLTLDRVTEAFF.

V gene TRBV7-2 combines with J gene TRBJ2-5, with 8 positions matching TRBD2. The germline V gene encodes CDR1 SGHTA and CDR2 FQGNSA. The CDR3 totals 15 residues. J was trimmed by 11 bases and V by 5 bases; bases with no gene match: 16. The CDR3 protein is CASSPQSGSYNEQYF. The CDR3 DNA is TGTGCCAGCAGCCCCCAAAGCGGGAGCTACAATGAGCAGTACTTC.

The genes are TRBV5-4 and TRBJ2-5; TRBD1 matches 9 bases. The J call may be mistaken, given a closer DNA end match to TRBJ2-7. Germline V gene sequence: CDR1 SGHNT, CDR2 YYREEE (reference sequence). The CDR3 loop spans 14 amino acids. The CDR3 DNA reads as TGTGCCAGCAGCCGGACAGGGGTCCCCTACGAGCAGTACTTC. Protein: CASSRTGVPYEQYF.

The chain uses TRBV6-5 and TRBJ2-6; TRBD2 is a possible D gene (7 bases). This CDR3 contains 16 residues. Trimming removed 10 bases at V and 0 bases at J, with 16 bases between. In germline, CDR1 is MNHEY, CDR2 SVGAGI. The CDR3 protein is CATSRGAPSGANVLTF. In DNA form, the CDR3 reads TGTGCCACCTCCCGGGGGGCCCCCTCTGGGGCCAACGTCCTGACTTTC.

V is TRBV20-1 and J is TRBJ1-2; TRBD1 matches at 10 bases. Germline CDR1 and CDR2: DFQATT and SNEGSKA (reference sequence). This CDR3 comprises 15 residues. V lost 0 bases to trimming and J lost 8 bases; unmatched junction nucleotides: 9. CDR3: CSARDPTGGVWGYTF. The CDR3, as DNA: TGCAGTGCTAGAGACCCGACAGGGGGCGTGTGGGGCTACACCTTC.

The chain has TRBV27 and TRBJ2-5, with D possibly being TRBD2 (6 bases). Near its end, the DNA agrees better with TRBJ2-7, so the J call may be wrong. The V gene's germline CDR1 is MNHEY and CDR2 SMNVEV (reference sequence). CDR3 length: 16 amino acids. The CDR3: CASSHMYREYAYEQYF. CDR3 coding DNA: TGTGCCAGCAGCCACATGTATCGGGAGTACGCCTACGAGCAGTACTTC.

The rearrangement joins TRBV15 to TRBJ2-1; 8 bases match TRBD2. Trimming took 11 bases from V and 5 from J; bases not matched to a gene: 8. CDR1 is LNHNV, CDR2 YYDKDF, per germline (reference sequence). CDR3 length: 13 residues. As DNA, the CDR3 is TGTGCCGCGCACGGACTAGCAGACAATGAGCAGTTCTTC. As protein: CAAHGLADNEQFF.

The table lists this clonotype with a few counts. The rearrangement joins TRBV10-3 to TRBJ2-3; D gene unclear. The germline V gene has CDR1 ENHRY and CDR2 SYGVKD. The V end was cut by 0 bases, the J end by 3 bases, with 7 bases between. The CDR3 length is 14 residues. The CDR3, as DNA: TGTGCCATCAGTGAGTCCACCCCGACAGATACGCAGTATTTT. Residues: CAISESTPTDTQYF.